The 30 T cell receptor beta chains in this list originate from one sample, sequenced in a study of T cells in Graves' hyperthyroidism and ophthalmopathy. It was RNA transcripts that yielded the amplified TCR beta CDR3 regions. Using the HTBI primer set, a first-round RT-PCR was run on the TCR CDR3. TCRdb used MiXCR to reprocess the multiplex PCR reads, holding one entry per CDR3 protein. This table has about 610,000 distinct CDR3 sequences, roughly 15% appearing once. Sequenced material: blood. These receptors originate from a woman in her thirties or forties with Graves' ophthalmopathy.

This clonotype was seen ten or more times. For the CDR3, the DNA is TGCGCCAGCGGCGTTTCTAGCGGGAGTTACGAGCAGTACTTC. It is translated as CASGVSSGSYEQYF. This chain joins TRBV10-2 and TRBJ2-7; 10 nucleotides align to TRBD2. J lost 4 bases, V lost 8 bases, and 8 bases had no gene match. Germline V gives CDR1 WSHSY, CDR2 SAAADI. The CDR3 spans 14 residues.

There are many counts of this clonotype. The chain links TRBV6-2 or TRBV6-3 to TRBJ2-7; TRBD2 aligns across 10 bases. Germline-derived CDR1 and CDR2 are MNHEY and SVGEGT. This CDR3 is 15 amino acids long. J was trimmed by 3 bases and V by 7 bases; bases with no gene match: 9. The CDR3: CASTSLRTSGYEQYF. CDR3 DNA sequence: TGTGCCAGCACCTCATTACGGACTAGCGGCTACGAGCAGTACTTC.

This clonotype appeared many times. This chain connects TRBV6-2 or TRBV6-3 to TRBJ2-5; 8 bases match TRBD1. This CDR3 comprises 15 residues. V dropped 0 bases and J dropped 5; count of bases not matched to a gene: 5. CDR1 is MNHEY, CDR2 SVGEGT, per germline. CDR3 sequence (DNA): TGTGCCAGCAGTTACTCTCCAGGGGGCAGGGAGACCCAGTACTTC. This translates into CASSYSPGGRETQYF.

This rearrangement joins TRBV29-1 to TRBJ2-2; a weak D match, TRBD1 (6 bases). The CDR3 totals 13 residues. V was pared by 5 bases and J by 2 bases, with 9 bases between. Germline-derived CDR1 and CDR2 are SQVTM and ANQGSEA. The CDR3 is CSVTGFNTGELFF. The CDR3 region has the DNA TGCAGCGTTACAGGGTTTAACACCGGGGAGCTGTTTTTT.

This chain joins TRBV6-1 and TRBJ2-7; D gene unclear. Germline V gene sequence: CDR1 MNHNS, CDR2 SASEGT. The CDR3 is made up of 13 amino acids. Between the trimmed V and J ends, which lost 8 bases and 3 bases, there was a span of 14 bases. The CDR3 region is CASGRASVYEQYF. Here the CDR3 DNA reads TGTGCCAGCGGAAGGGCTTCGGTCTACGAGCAGTACTTC.

The rearrangement uses TRBV12-3 or TRBV12-4 and TRBJ2-7; a possible D gene is TRBD1 (5 bases). The CDR3 length is 14 residues. V lost 4 bases, J lost 9 bases, and 19 bases lay in between. In DNA, the CDR3 is TGTGCCAGCAGTTCCACAGGCGCTCTCGAAGGGCAGTACTTC. This encodes CASSSTGALEGQYF.

This clonotype was detected a few times. The V gene is TRBV28, the J gene TRBJ1-1; TRBD1 might be the D (6 bases). CDR1 and CDR2 from the germline V gene are MDHEN and SYDVKM. V gave up 5 bases and J gave up 4 bases, with 11 bases separating them. CDR3 length: 13 residues. CDR3 nucleotide sequence: TGTGCCAGCAGTCCTACAGGGCTCACTGAAGCTTTCTTT. Amino acids: CASSPTGLTEAFF. Together with reference TRBV28 and TRBJ1-1, the CDR3 gives the full variable domain: DVKVTQSSRYLVKRTGEKVFLECVQDMDHENMFWYRQDPGLGLRLIYFSYDVKMKEKGDIPEGYSVSREKKERFSLILESASTNQTSMYLCASSPTGLTEAFFGQGTRLTVV.

This clonotype was detected ten times or more. The J gene is TRBJ2-7, the V gene TRBV6-1, with 9 bases fitting TRBD1. V was clipped by 6 bases and J by 5 bases; unmatched bases: 11. This CDR3 comprises 15 residues. Germline lookup yields CDR1 MNHNS and CDR2 SASEGT. CDR3 DNA: TGTGCCAGCAGGGGCATACAGGGGGCCAGGAACGAGCAGTACTTC. It translates to CASRGIQGARNEQYF.

This clonotype has at least ten counts. The J gene is TRBJ2-5, the V gene TRBV30; D unresolved. The CDR3 contains 13 residues. Trimming removed 4 bases at V and 0 bases at J, with 9 bases between. Germline V gives CDR1 GTSNPN, CDR2 SVGIG (reference sequence). The CDR3 spells CAWTAANQETQYF. The CDR3 nucleotides are TGTGCCTGGACGGCAGCGAACCAAGAGACCCAGTACTTC.

The sample holds many counts of this clonotype. The gene calls are TRBV19 and TRBJ1-5, with D uncertain. The CDR3 is 14 amino acids. V lost 1 base and J lost 0, with 4 bases in between. The germline V gene has CDR1 LNHDA and CDR2 SQIVND (reference sequence). The CDR3 DNA is TGTGCCAGTAGTATAGCCAGTAGCAATCAGCCCCAGCATTTT. It is translated as CASSIASSNQPQHF.

The V gene is TRBV27, the J gene TRBJ1-1; TRBD1 is a possible D gene (6 bases). The CDR3 is made up of 16 amino acids. Trimming cost V 3 bases and J 5 bases, with 19 bases left between them. CDR1 is MNHEY, CDR2 SMNVEV, per germline (reference sequence). CDR3 sequence reads: CASSFYRDEFGTEAFF. In DNA form, the CDR3 reads TGTGCCAGCAGTTTCTACAGGGATGAGTTTGGGACTGAAGCTTTCTTT.

The chain recombines TRBV7-8 with TRBJ2-5; 14 bases are a match to TRBD2. The CDR3 is 13 residues long. From germline, CDR1 is SGHVS and CDR2 FQNEAQ. Trimming removed 6 bases from V and 14 bases from J; junction bases left unmatched: 8. The CDR3 protein is CASSAGTSGSPYF. Written as DNA, the CDR3 is TGTGCCAGCAGTGCCGGGACTAGCGGGAGCCCTTACTTC.

This chain connects TRBV19 to TRBJ2-4; TRBD2 matches at 8 bases. Germline CDR1 reads LNHDA; CDR2 reads SQIVND (reference sequence). This CDR3 has 16 amino acids. V shed 5 bases, J shed 2 bases, and the junction held 8 bases outside the gene matches. The CDR3 DNA reads TGTGCCAGTAGTCTAGGCGCGGGAGGTACCAAAAACATTCAGTACTTC. Amino acid sequence: CASSLGAGGTKNIQYF.

This clonotype has a handful of counts. The chain recombines TRBV4-1 with TRBJ2-5; weak D call: TRBD1 (6 bases). CDR1 MGHRA and CDR2 YSYEKL come from the germline V gene. This CDR3 is built from 14 residues. Trimming cost V 1 base and J 0 bases, with 6 bases left between them. CDR3 nucleotide sequence: TGCGCCAGCAGCCAAGGACAGGACCAAGAGACCCAGTACTTC. Residues: CASSQGQDQETQYF.

This clonotype occurred many times. The chain has TRBV11-2 and TRBJ2-7; the match to TRBD2 covers 7 bases. Germline V gives CDR1 SGHAT, CDR2 FQNNGV. The CDR3 runs 15 residues. The J segment lost 2 bases and the V segment lost 5 bases, leaving 9 bases of the junction unmatched. CDR3 bases: TGTGCCAGCAGCCGGACTAGGCTTGAAACCTACGAGCAGTACTTC. Translation gives CASSRTRLETYEQYF.

This clonotype was recorded many times. The chain joins TRBV20-1 to TRBJ2-2, with unresolved D. Germline CDR1 is DFQATT and CDR2 is SNEGSKA (reference sequence). The CDR3 runs to 15 residues. V lost 0 bases and J 0 bases, leaving 8 bases between the germline ends. The CDR3 loop is CSARDSLSNTGELFF. CDR3 DNA sequence: TGCAGTGCTAGAGATTCCCTGTCGAACACCGGGGAGCTGTTTTTT.

The chain recombines TRBV6-1 with TRBJ2-1; D is unresolved. Germline V gene data show CDR1 as MNHNS and CDR2 as SASEGT. V was clipped by 3 bases and J by 3 bases, with 6 bases between them. This CDR3 region has 13 residues. The CDR3 bases are TGTGCCAGCAGTGAGACGGGCTACAATGAGCAGTTCTTC. Translated: CASSETGYNEQFF.

CDR3 amino acids: CASRLSGTGNTGELFF. The CDR3 DNA sequence: TGTGCCAGCAGATTATCCGGGACAGGGAACACCGGGGAGCTGTTTTTT. This chain connects TRBV7-2 to TRBJ2-2; 8 bases agree with TRBD1. CDR1 and CDR2 (germline): SGHTA, FQGNSA. This CDR3 is built from 16 residues. V lost 6 bases, J lost 1 base, and 7 bases stayed unmatched.

The chain links TRBV2 to TRBJ1-2, with unresolved D. CDR3 length: 13 residues. V lost 1 base, J lost 8 bases, and 11 bases lay in between. CDR1 SNHLY and CDR2 FYNNEI come from the germline V gene. CDR3 in amino acids: CASSEGHHRGYTF. The CDR3 DNA is TGTGCCAGCAGTGAAGGACACCATAGGGGCTACACCTTC.

This clonotype was seen ten or more times. The gene calls are TRBV4-2 and TRBJ2-7, with TRBD2 as a possible D gene (5 bases). Germline V gives CDR1 LGHNA, CDR2 YNFKEQ. Trimming shortened V by 1 base and J by 0 bases, and 10 bases separated the two germline ends. The CDR3 runs to 15 residues. The CDR3 region is CASSQVLGSSYEQYF. Here the CDR3 DNA reads TGTGCCAGCAGCCAAGTTCTAGGGAGCTCCTACGAGCAGTACTTC.

This clonotype occurred many times. The chain has TRBV28 and TRBJ1-1; D perhaps matches TRBD1 (6 bases). Trimming took 4 bases from V and 4 from J, leaving 16 bases between them. The CDR3 contains 15 residues. Germline lookup yields CDR1 MDHEN and CDR2 SYDVKM. The CDR3 coding sequence is TGTGCCAGCAGTTCGGGCTCAGGGGCGGCCACTGAAGCTTTCTTT. The encoded protein is CASSSGSGAATEAFF. Looking up the rest from reference TRBV28 and TRBJ1-1 gives the full variable domain: DVKVTQSSRYLVKRTGEKVFLECVQDMDHENMFWYRQDPGLGLRLIYFSYDVKMKEKGDIPEGYSVSREKKERFSLILESASTNQTSMYLCASSSGSGAATEAFFGQGTRLTVV.

The chain links TRBV7-2 to TRBJ2-1; D is possibly TRBD2 (5 bases). CDR3 size: 16 residues. In germline, CDR1 is SGHTA, CDR2 FQGNSA. The V gene lost 4 bases and the J gene lost 0 bases, with 13 bases spanning the gap. CDR3 in amino acids: CASSSIATSSYNEQFF. The DNA for the CDR3 is TGTGCCAGCAGCTCGATAGCGACGAGCTCCTACAATGAGCAGTTCTTC.

In this sample, this clonotype turned up many times. V and J are TRBV4-3 and TRBJ1-1; 11 bases match TRBD1. Germline CDR1 is LGHNA and CDR2 is YSLEER. V dropped 2 bases and J dropped 0; count of bases not matched to a gene: 8. The CDR3 contains 18 residues. The CDR3: CASSQPRGTGGMNTEAFF. CDR3 nucleotides: TGCGCCAGCAGCCAACCTAGGGGGACAGGGGGTATGAACACTGAAGCTTTCTTT.

This clonotype occurred many times. The chain links TRBV6-5 to TRBJ2-7; the match to TRBD1 covers 8 bases. The CDR3 runs 13 residues. The trim removed 8 bases at V and 3 bases at J, leaving 6 bases unmatched. From germline, CDR1 is MNHEY and CDR2 SVGAGI. CDR3 amino acids: CASEFGQGYEQYF. The CDR3 region has the DNA TGTGCCAGCGAGTTTGGACAGGGCTACGAGCAGTACTTC.

The table lists this clonotype with many counts. The J gene is TRBJ2-1, the V gene TRBV11-2; D not certain. V lost 3 bases, J lost 8 bases, and 8 bases lay in between. Germline CDR1 SGHAT, CDR2 FQNNGV. The CDR3 covers 12 residues. The CDR3 region has the DNA TGTGCCAGCAGCTTTGTACAAGATGAGCAGTTCTTC. This translates into CASSFVQDEQFF.

This clonotype was observed many times. The rearrangement joins TRBV6-1 to TRBJ1-1; possibly TRBD1 for D (5 bases). The CDR3 has 15 residues. The ends were cut back, 6 bases at V and 1 base at J, with 15 bases in the middle. Germline CDR1 is MNHNS and CDR2 is SASEGT. CDR3 coding DNA: TGTGCCAGCAGCAACCCCGGGACGAAGAACACTGAAGCTTTCTTT. This sequence encodes CASSNPGTKNTEAFF.

This clonotype was observed many times. The chain uses TRBV7-9 and TRBJ2-7; possibly TRBD2 for D (5 bases). CDR3 length: 12 amino acids. CDR1 SEHNR and CDR2 FQNEAQ come from the germline V gene (reference sequence). Trimming removed 8 bases at V and 2 bases at J, with 10 bases between. CDR3 residues: CASGRETYEQYF. The CDR3 DNA reads TGTGCCAGCGGACGGGAAACCTACGAGCAGTACTTC. The full variable domain, completed using reference TRBV7-9 and TRBJ2-7, is DTGVSQNPRHKITKRGQNVTFRCDPISEHNRLYWYRQTLGQGPEFLTYFQNEAQLEKSRLLSDRFSAERPKGSFSTLEIQRTEQGDSAMYLCASGRETYEQYFGPGTRLTVT.

Ten or more counts support this clonotype. The chain recombines TRBV12-3 or TRBV12-4 with TRBJ1-2; 12 nucleotides match TRBD1. The CDR3 totals 15 residues. V lost 4 bases, J lost 8 bases, and 8 bases stayed unmatched. DNA of the CDR3: TGTGCCAGCAGTTCCGGGGACAGGGGGCTCCGGGGCTACACCTTC. It yields the protein CASSSGDRGLRGYTF.

This rearrangement joins TRBV29-1 to TRBJ2-5; D is uncertain. Germline V gene data show CDR1 as SQVTM and CDR2 as ANQGSEA. V shed 7 bases and J shed 4 bases, with 19 bases lying between them. The CDR3 spans 14 residues. In DNA, the CDR3 is TGCAGCGAGTATCCTTATCTAGAAGGAGAGACCCAGTACTTC. This sequence encodes CSEYPYLEGETQYF.

Many counts were recorded for this clonotype. The rearrangement uses TRBV6-1 and TRBJ1-3; D not certain. This CDR3 is built from 15 residues. Germline assignment: CDR1 MNHNS and CDR2 SASEGT. V lost 4 bases and J lost 7, with 17 bases in between. The CDR3 bases are TGTGCCAGCAGTGCACCAGGTGTTTCCAGTAACACCATATATTTT. Protein: CASSAPGVSSNTIYF.